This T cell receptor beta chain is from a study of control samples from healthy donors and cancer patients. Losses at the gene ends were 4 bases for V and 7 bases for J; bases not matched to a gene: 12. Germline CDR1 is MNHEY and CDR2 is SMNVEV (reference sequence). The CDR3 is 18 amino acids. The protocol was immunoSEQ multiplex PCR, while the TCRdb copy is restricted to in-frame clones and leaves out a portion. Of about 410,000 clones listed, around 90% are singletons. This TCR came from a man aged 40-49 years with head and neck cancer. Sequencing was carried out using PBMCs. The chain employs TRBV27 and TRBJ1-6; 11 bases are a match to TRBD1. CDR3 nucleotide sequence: TGTGCCAGCAGTTCTGGGACAGGGGGAAGAGGGGGAAATTCACCCCTCCACTTT. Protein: CASSSGTGGRGGNSPLHF.